This entry lists 21 T cell receptor beta chains sequenced from one sample in a study of cytomegalovirus exposure and HLA in healthy donors. The PCR had 60 Vbeta and 13 Jbeta primers. Clones were read by immunoSEQ multiplex PCR, and TCRdb kept only the in-frame ones, dropping some. Of 150,000 or so clones in the sample, about 80% were seen once. Material for sequencing was PBMCs. The receptors come from a man aged 45-65 years in good health and CMV-seropositive.

This chain joins TRBV10-3 and TRBJ2-7; TRBD1 agrees at 7 bases. The V gene end was trimmed by 6 bases and the J gene end by 3 bases; junction bases not matched to a gene: 8. The germline V gene has CDR1 ENHRY and CDR2 SYGVKD. The CDR3 is 14 amino acids. The CDR3 loop reads CAIRTGTDGYEQYF. The CDR3 nucleotides read TGTGCCATCAGGACGGGGACAGACGGCTACGAGCAGTACTTC.

The chain links TRBV6-5 to TRBJ1-4, with no clear D. CDR3 length: 15 residues. The germline V gene has CDR1 MNHEY and CDR2 SVGAGI. V dropped 5 bases and J dropped 4 bases, with 14 bases sitting between them. CDR3 DNA sequence: TGTGCCAGCAGTCCTCCTAGGCGGGATAATGAAAAACTGTTTTTT. It specifies CASSPPRRDNEKLFF.

The rearrangement joins TRBV5-8 to TRBJ1-5; 8 bases align to TRBD1. CDR1 is SGHTS and CDR2 is YDEGEE in the germline V gene. Losses at the gene ends were 2 bases for V and 4 bases for J; bases not matched to a gene: 11. There are 17 residues in the CDR3. CDR3 coding DNA: TGTGCCAGCAGCTTCCGGACAGGGCCGGGGGTAAATCAGCCCCAGCATTTT. Translation: CASSFRTGPGVNQPQHF.

This clone was found a few times. The CDR3 DNA sequence: TGCGCCAGCAGCCACTACCAGCGGGGGGATGGTGAGCAGTTCTTC. Residues: CASSHYQRGDGEQFF. The chain links TRBV4-3 to TRBJ2-1; 9 positions match TRBD2. V lost 3 bases, J lost 9 bases, and 9 bases stayed unmatched. This CDR3 has 15 residues. CDR1 is LGHNA, CDR2 YSLEER, per germline.

V usage is TRBV28 and J usage is TRBJ2-3, with 11 nucleotides matching TRBD2. Germline V gives CDR1 MDHEN, CDR2 SYDVKM. CDR3 length equals 18 residues. Trimming took 5 bases from V and 2 from J; bases not matched to a gene: 12. CDR3 sequence reads: CASSGLPGLADFTDTQYF. The CDR3 region has the DNA TGTGCCAGCAGTGGGCTTCCGGGACTAGCGGATTTCACAGATACGCAGTATTTT.

This clone was seen a handful of times. The chain has TRBV5-8 and TRBJ2-2; maybe TRBD1 (6 bases). CDR3 length: 17 amino acids. Germline assignment: CDR1 SGHTS and CDR2 YDEGEE. V was clipped by 4 bases and J by 2 bases, with 18 bases between them. The CDR3 sequence: CASSMTRGSYNTGELFF. The CDR3 DNA reads as TGTGCCAGCAGCATGACAAGGGGGAGCTATAACACCGGGGAGCTGTTTTTT.

This clone has a handful of counts. The chain combines TRBV30 with TRBJ1-6; 9 nucleotides align to TRBD1. Germline CDR1 reads GTSNPN; CDR2 reads SVGIG (reference sequence). The CDR3 loop spans 15 amino acids. V was pared by 2 bases and J by 6 bases, with 5 bases of the junction left unmatched. The CDR3 sequence: CAWSLGTGSNSPLHF. CDR3 DNA: TGTGCCTGGAGTTTGGGGACAGGGAGTAATTCACCCCTCCACTTT.

This clone was seen just once. This chain joins TRBV6-6 and TRBJ2-2; 9 bases agree with TRBD1. The germline gives CDR1 MNHNY, CDR2 SVGAGI (reference sequence). J was trimmed by 0 bases and V by 7 bases; bases with no gene match: 6. The CDR3 is 16 amino acids. CDR3 DNA: TGTGCCAGCACCCACAGGGGGCCCCCGAACACCGGGGAGCTGTTTTTT. Its translation is CASTHRGPPNTGELFF.

The CDR3 region has the DNA TGTGCCAGCAGTGAAAGAGGAGGGCAGGGGGGCCGGAAAGCTTTCTTT. Translated: CASSERGGQGGRKAFF. This chain joins TRBV6-1 and TRBJ1-1; TRBD1 aligns across 7 bases. The germline V gene encodes CDR1 MNHNS and CDR2 SASEGT. V was pared by 2 bases and J by 9 bases, with 15 bases of the junction left unmatched. The CDR3 sequence is 16 residues long.

The CDR3: CASSERGGQVNYGYTF. The DNA for the CDR3 is TGTGCCAGCAGTGAAAGGGGAGGACAGGTTAACTATGGCTACACCTTC. V usage is TRBV6-1 and J usage is TRBJ1-2; TRBD1 aligns across 7 bases. Germline CDR1 is MNHNS and CDR2 is SASEGT. V dropped 2 bases and J dropped 1; count of bases not matched to a gene: 7. There are 16 residues in the CDR3.

The chain recombines TRBV19 with TRBJ2-5; 10 bases map to TRBD1. This CDR3 comprises 14 residues. CDR1 is LNHDA, CDR2 SQIVND, per germline (reference sequence). Germline trimming cut 1 base from V and 5 bases from J; bases unmatched to any gene: 1. Written as DNA, the CDR3 is TGTGCCAGTAGTATAGGGGGACAGGGGGAGACCCAGTACTTC. This sequence encodes CASSIGGQGETQYF.

This clone appeared a single time. The V and J genes are TRBV28 and TRBJ2-3, with 8 bases aligning to TRBD1. The germline CDR1 and CDR2 sequences are MDHEN and SYDVKM. The CDR3 runs to 12 residues. Trimming took 5 bases from V and 9 from J; bases not matched to a gene: 4. CDR3 nucleotides: TGTGCCAGCAGTCAAACAGGGGGGACGCAGTATTTT. Protein sequence: CASSQTGGTQYF.

The chain combines TRBV27 with TRBJ1-4, with 7 bases aligning to TRBD1. The CDR3 has 16 residues. Germline V gene lookup returns CDR1 MNHEY and CDR2 SMNVEV (reference sequence). V trimming: 6 bases; J trimming: 7 bases; junction bases outside the gene matches: 14. The CDR3, as DNA: TGTGCCAGCAGGGGGGGATTTGGTCAGGGGGGTGAAAAACTGTTTTTT. This sequence encodes CASRGGFGQGGEKLFF.

The DNA for the CDR3 is TGTGCCAGCAGTCGGGGTGAGGGTTACACCTTC. Translation gives CASSRGEGYTF. The chain joins TRBV25-1 to TRBJ1-2; D unclear. CDR3 length equals 11 residues. Germline-derived CDR1 and CDR2 are MGHDK and SYGVNS. V lost 5 bases, J lost 11 bases, and 12 bases lay in between.

The chain employs TRBV10-3 and TRBJ2-2; 8 nucleotides agree with TRBD1. Germline V gene lookup returns CDR1 ENHRY and CDR2 SYGVKD. With V trimmed by 3 bases and J by 2 bases, 2 bases remained unmatched. The CDR3 runs 15 residues. The DNA of the CDR3 is TGTGCCATCAGTGAAACAGGGGGTAACACCGGGGAGCTGTTTTTT. Encoded protein: CAISETGGNTGELFF.

The rearrangement uses TRBV6-5 and TRBJ2-5; D is possibly TRBD2 (5 bases). Trimming shortened V by 0 bases and J by 4 bases, and 12 bases separated the two germline ends. The CDR3 consists of 15 residues. Germline CDR1 is MNHEY and CDR2 is SVGAGI. The CDR3 DNA follows: TGTGCCAGCAGTTACTCGAGGAGGCCCCGAGAGACCCAGTACTTC. Amino acids: CASSYSRRPRETQYF.

This chain connects TRBV28 to TRBJ2-3; D not certain. The CDR3 is made up of 15 amino acids. V gave up 9 bases and J gave up 2 bases, with 18 bases separating them. Germline lookup yields CDR1 MDHEN and CDR2 SYDVKM. For the CDR3, the DNA is TGTGCCAGTAACCCTATGGGCAGGTACACAGATACGCAGTATTTT. This codes for CASNPMGRYTDTQYF.

The chain couples TRBV15 to TRBJ2-5, with D unresolved. The J call is in doubt because the DNA end fits TRBJ2-7 better. CDR3 length: 12 amino acids. Germline V gene data show CDR1 as LNHNV and CDR2 as YYDKDF (reference sequence). The CDR3 DNA follows: TGTGCCACCAGCAGAGATGAGTACGAGCAGTACTTC. This codes for CATSRDEYEQYF.

V is TRBV28 and J is TRBJ1-1; D is ambiguous. Germline V CDR1 and CDR2: MDHEN, SYDVKM. The V end was cut by 1 base, the J end by 3 bases, with 6 bases between. The CDR3 extends over 13 amino acids. CDR3: CASSLYADTEAFF. CDR3 nucleotide sequence: TGTGCCAGCAGTTTATACGCGGACACTGAAGCTTTCTTT.

The chain carries TRBV5-1 and TRBJ2-1; possible D gene TRBD2, 6 bases. This CDR3 is 14 amino acids long. Germline CDR1 SGHRS, CDR2 YFSETQ. The V gene lost 4 bases and the J gene lost 7 bases, with 15 bases spanning the gap. The CDR3, as DNA: TGCGCCAGCAGCCGCCCGCGGGGCCAGAATGAGCAGTTCTTC. Translation gives CASSRPRGQNEQFF.

V is TRBV5-6 and J is TRBJ2-1, with 8 bases matching TRBD2. J was trimmed by 2 bases and V by 0 bases; bases with no gene match: 13. Germline-derived CDR1 and CDR2 are SGHDT and YYEEEE. This CDR3 region has 19 residues. The DNA of the CDR3 is TGTGCCAGCAGCTTGGCCGGGACTAGAAGTAATATACCCTACAATGAGCAGTTCTTC. Protein product: CASSLAGTRSNIPYNEQFF.